What follows are 31 T cell receptor beta chains derived from one specimen sequenced in a study of T cells in localized non-small cell lung cancer. Libraries were prepared by immunoSEQ multiplex PCR; TCRdb keeps only in-frame clonotypes and omits some of them. The repertoire holds tens of thousands of clones, with 75% to 90% as singletons. The sequencing used peripheral blood, collected before any cancer treatment. The receptor set was obtained from a woman between 35 and 70 years old with stage I lung adenocarcinoma.

By sample share, this clone is medium-sized. This CDR3 reads CASIPRDRGPGELFF. In DNA form, the CDR3 reads TGTGCCAGCATCCCCCGGGACAGGGGGCCCGGGGAGCTGTTTTTT. V usage is TRBV28 and J usage is TRBJ2-2; 12 bases agree with TRBD1. Germline loops: CDR1 MDHEN, CDR2 SYDVKM. The CDR3 sequence is 15 residues long. With 7 bases clipped from V and 6 bases from J, the junction kept 6 bases outside the gene matches.

CDR3 sequence reads: CASKRQEIFLSDYGYTF. CDR3 sequence (DNA): TGTGCCAGTAAGAGACAGGAGATATTCCTCTCGGACTATGGCTACACCTTC. The chain carries TRBV2 and TRBJ1-2, with a possible D match to TRBD1 (6 bases). V lost 9 bases, J lost 3 bases, and 26 bases lay in between. The CDR3 is 17 amino acids. Germline CDR1 reads SNHLY; CDR2 reads FYNNEI.

The chain carries TRBV9 and TRBJ2-1; TRBD2 matches at 10 bases. In germline, CDR1 is SGDLS, CDR2 YYNGEE. This CDR3 contains 16 residues. V lost 0 bases, J lost 6 bases, and 6 bases stayed unmatched. CDR3 amino acids: CASSVGNSGGANEQFF. As DNA, the CDR3 is TGTGCCAGCAGCGTAGGTAACAGCGGGGGGGCCAATGAGCAGTTCTTC.

The V gene is TRBV6-1, the J gene TRBJ2-1; tentative D call: TRBD2 (5 bases). The ends were cut back, 2 bases at V and 3 bases at J, with 11 bases in the middle. The germline CDR1 and CDR2 sequences are MNHNS and SASEGT. The CDR3 totals 15 residues. The CDR3 sequence: CASSELSGVYNEQFF. CDR3 sequence (DNA): TGTGCCAGCAGTGAATTGAGCGGAGTCTACAATGAGCAGTTCTTC.

The rearrangement joins TRBV19 to TRBJ1-1, with unresolved D. The CDR3 loop spans 14 amino acids. V lost 7 bases and J 0 bases, leaving 12 bases between the germline ends. The germline V gene encodes CDR1 LNHDA and CDR2 SQIVND (reference sequence). The chain's CDR3 is CASTGLFMNTEAFF. The CDR3, as DNA: TGTGCCAGTACAGGCCTCTTCATGAACACTGAAGCTTTCTTT.

The gene calls are TRBV19 and TRBJ1-2; D is unclear. CDR1 is LNHDA and CDR2 is SQIVND in the germline V gene (reference sequence). The CDR3 length is 14 residues. Between the trimmed V and J ends, which lost 4 bases and 2 bases, there was a span of 11 bases. The CDR3 spells CASSNGGHNYGYTF. CDR3 nucleotides: TGTGCCAGTAGTAATGGAGGGCACAACTATGGCTACACCTTC.

This chain links TRBV7-6 with TRBJ2-7; D might be TRBD2 (7 bases). Trimming removed 5 bases from V and 5 bases from J, with 13 bases in between. The germline V gene has CDR1 SGHVS and CDR2 FNYEAQ. This CDR3 is 13 amino acids long. CDR3 coding DNA: TGTGCCAGCAGCCCGGGGGGCCCCCACGAGCAGTACTTC. Amino acids: CASSPGGPHEQYF.

The gene calls are TRBV2 and TRBJ1-5; 10 positions match TRBD1. V lost 3 bases, J lost 3 bases, and 5 bases stayed unmatched. The CDR3 covers 16 residues. CDR1 SNHLY and CDR2 FYNNEI come from the germline V gene. In nucleotides, the CDR3 is TGTGCCAGCAGTGAGTCGACAGGGGGCCTCAATCAGCCCCAGCATTTT. Translating gives CASSESTGGLNQPQHF.

The chain employs TRBV6-5 and TRBJ2-3; D ambiguous. CDR3 length equals 13 residues. Germline V gene lookup returns CDR1 MNHEY and CDR2 SVGAGI. V was pared by 5 bases and J by 9 bases, with 15 bases between. CDR3 region: CASSPRIHSTQYF. CDR3 bases: TGTGCCAGCAGTCCACGTATCCACTCCACGCAGTATTTT.

The V gene is TRBV2, the J gene TRBJ2-4, with 9 bases fitting TRBD1. Germline lookup yields CDR1 SNHLY and CDR2 FYNNEI. The CDR3 covers 14 residues. With 6 bases clipped from V and 8 bases from J, the junction kept 8 bases outside the gene matches. The CDR3 loop reads CASRIGTGRDIQYF. In DNA, the CDR3 is TGTGCCAGCAGAATCGGGACAGGGAGGGACATTCAGTACTTC.

The gene calls are TRBV9 and TRBJ1-2, with 8 bases aligning to TRBD1. Trimming removed 2 bases from V and 2 bases from J; junction bases left unmatched: 2. This CDR3 comprises 14 residues. The germline gives CDR1 SGDLS, CDR2 YYNGEE. The CDR3 is CASSVGQGNYGYTF. The CDR3, as DNA: TGTGCCAGCAGCGTTGGACAGGGAAACTATGGCTACACCTTC.

This chain connects TRBV25-1 to TRBJ1-6; perhaps TRBD1 as D (5 bases). This CDR3 has 13 amino acids. V lost 9 bases and J lost 5, with 11 bases in between. Germline V gene lookup returns CDR1 MGHDK and CDR2 SYGVNS. CDR3 bases: TGTGCCAGTAGGGGCATCGATAATTCACCCCTCCACTTT. Translation: CASRGIDNSPLHF. Looking up the rest from reference TRBV25-1 and TRBJ1-6 gives the full variable domain: EADIYQTPRYLVIGTGKKITLECSQTMGHDKMYWYQQDPGMELHLIHYSYGVNSTEKGDLSSESTVSRIRTEHFPLTLESARPSHTSQYLCASRGIDNSPLHFGNGTRLTVT.

This clone was counted between two and nine times. The chain is built from TRBV7-8 and TRBJ2-7; D gene unclear. Germline assignment: CDR1 SGHVS and CDR2 FQNEAQ. Trimming pared 2 bases from V and 9 bases from J, leaving 23 bases between. The length of the CDR3 is 16 residues. This CDR3 is CASSLPEQIWNGGQYF. Here the CDR3 DNA reads TGTGCCAGCAGCTTACCCGAACAGATTTGGAATGGTGGGCAGTACTTC.

CDR3 nucleotide sequence: TGTGCCACCGGGACTAGCGGGGGGGCCGGGTCCTACAATGAGCAGTTCTTC. This encodes CATGTSGGAGSYNEQFF. The rearrangement uses TRBV7-9 and TRBJ2-1; 16 bases fit TRBD2. The junction had 7 bases not matched to a gene; V was cut back by 10 bases and J by 1 base. This CDR3 region has 17 residues. In germline, CDR1 is SEHNR, CDR2 FQNEAQ (reference sequence).

The chain links TRBV6-6 to TRBJ1-5, with D hard to call. In germline, CDR1 is MNHNY, CDR2 SVGAGI (reference sequence). Trimming shortened V by 5 bases and J by 7 bases, and 12 bases separated the two germline ends. This CDR3 has 13 residues. The CDR3 nucleotides are TGTGCCAGCAGTCGCTTTGGGGAGCAGCCCCAGCATTTT. It is translated as CASSRFGEQPQHF.

The CDR3: CASSPGTGGETQYF. CDR3 nucleotide sequence: TGTGCCAGCAGCCCTGGGACAGGAGGAGAGACCCAGTACTTC. The V and J genes are TRBV7-2 and TRBJ2-5; 8 bases match TRBD1. V shed 5 bases, J shed 4 bases, and the junction held 6 bases outside the gene matches. This CDR3 is built from 14 residues. From germline, CDR1 is SGHTA and CDR2 FQGNSA.

The chain combines TRBV15 with TRBJ1-2, with 7 bases lining up with TRBD1. Germline CDR1 and CDR2: LNHNV and YYDKDF (reference sequence). Trimming cost V 4 bases and J 4 bases; bases outside gene matches: 3. The CDR3 has 13 residues. This CDR3 reads CATSTRDSYGYTF. In DNA, the CDR3 is TGTGCCACCAGCACCAGGGACAGCTATGGCTACACCTTC.

The CDR3 protein is CATMDPGQAASGANVLTF. In DNA form, the CDR3 reads TGTGCCACGATGGATCCGGGACAGGCCGCTTCGGGGGCCAACGTCCTGACTTTC. The gene calls are TRBV19 and TRBJ2-6; 8 nucleotides line up with TRBD1. The CDR3 sequence is 18 residues long. Germline values: CDR1 LNHDA, CDR2 SQIVND (reference sequence). The J segment lost 4 bases and the V segment lost 10 bases, leaving 18 bases of the junction unmatched.

This chain joins TRBV19 and TRBJ2-7; a weak D match, TRBD1 (6 bases). Germline CDR1 LNHDA, CDR2 SQIVND (reference sequence). CDR3 length: 16 residues. V shed 1 base and J shed 4 bases, with 17 bases lying between them. For the CDR3, the DNA is TGTGCCAGTAGTATAGCCCCGCCGGGACATGGGTACGAGCAGTACTTC. Its translation: CASSIAPPGHGYEQYF.

The chain combines TRBV28 with TRBJ2-7; 9 nucleotides agree with TRBD2. Germline CDR1 MDHEN, CDR2 SYDVKM. CDR3 length: 14 amino acids. Trimming removed 5 bases from V and 4 bases from J; junction bases left unmatched: 6. The CDR3 DNA sequence: TGTGCCAGCAGTATGCGGGGGGGCAGATACGAGCAGTACTTC. Protein: CASSMRGGRYEQYF.

The V gene is TRBV10-3, the J gene TRBJ1-1; no definite D call. Germline V CDR1 and CDR2: ENHRY, SYGVKD. The V gene lost 6 bases and the J gene lost 4 bases, with 12 bases spanning the gap. The CDR3 totals 13 residues. CDR3 bases: TGTGCCATCAGCCCTAACCGGGGCACTGAAGCTTTCTTT. Its translation is CAISPNRGTEAFF.

The rearrangement uses TRBV16 and TRBJ2-7; D is possibly TRBD1 (5 bases). This CDR3 comprises 13 residues. Between the trimmed V and J ends, which lost 3 bases and 5 bases, there was a span of 11 bases. CDR1 and CDR2 (germline): KGHSY, FQNENV. The CDR3 coding sequence is TGTGCCAGCAGCCAGGCCAGGGCCCACGAGCAGTACTTC. This codes for CASSQARAHEQYF.

The J gene is TRBJ2-2, the V gene TRBV4-1; D is perhaps TRBD1 or TRBD2 (6 bases each). V was cut by 1 base and J by 4 bases, with 19 bases left in between. This CDR3 contains 18 residues. In germline, CDR1 is MGHRA, CDR2 YSYEKL. CDR3 in amino acids: CASSQAWGRDARTGELFF. In DNA, the CDR3 is TGCGCCAGCAGCCAAGCCTGGGGGCGGGACGCCCGCACCGGGGAGCTGTTTTTT.

The chain is built from TRBV25-1 and TRBJ2-5, with 7 bases identical to TRBD1. The germline gives CDR1 MGHDK, CDR2 SYGVNS. The ends lost 7 bases at V and 4 bases at J; junction bases unmatched: 9. The CDR3 contains 14 residues. The CDR3 DNA reads as TGTGCCAGCACCGCTTCGACAGGGCGAGAGACCCAGTACTTC. Residues: CASTASTGRETQYF.

The V and J genes are TRBV6-6 and TRBJ1-3; D may be TRBD1 (5 bases). The CDR3 runs to 15 residues. Trimming took 2 bases from V and 0 from J, leaving 8 bases between them. Germline CDR1 reads MNHNY; CDR2 reads SVGAGI (reference sequence). The CDR3 nucleotides read TGTGCCAGCAGTTACCCAGGGTTCTCTGGAAACACCATATATTTT. As protein: CASSYPGFSGNTIYF.

The J gene is TRBJ2-7, the V gene TRBV5-5, with TRBD2 identical over 8 bases. V lost 4 bases, J lost 4 bases, and 4 bases stayed unmatched. The CDR3 has 13 residues. Per germline, CDR1 SGHKS and CDR2 YYEKEE (reference sequence). The CDR3 bases are TGTGCCAGCAGCACGGGACTAGGGTACGAGCAGTACTTC. Amino acid sequence: CASSTGLGYEQYF.

The rearrangement joins TRBV7-3 to TRBJ1-3; D gene unclear. The CDR3 loop spans 17 amino acids. From germline, CDR1 is SGHTA and CDR2 FQGTGA. V gave up 9 bases and J gave up 0 bases, with 21 bases separating them. DNA of the CDR3: TGTGCCAGTAGAATGGGTGTAAAGGAGGGCTCTGGAAACACCATATATTTT. Its protein is CASRMGVKEGSGNTIYF.

The gene calls are TRBV7-8 and TRBJ2-5; TRBD2 agrees at 7 bases. In germline, CDR1 is SGHVS, CDR2 FQNEAQ. This CDR3 is 13 amino acids long. With V trimmed by 5 bases and J by 5 bases, 5 bases remained unmatched. The CDR3 DNA reads as TGTGCCAGCAGCCTCCGGCGGGGGGAGACCCAGTACTTC. Protein sequence: CASSLRRGETQYF.

This clone was counted only a few times. This chain links TRBV5-1 with TRBJ1-1; D is ambiguous. The germline V gene has CDR1 SGHRS and CDR2 YFSETQ. V was cut by 0 bases and J by 2 bases, with 5 bases left in between. The CDR3 is 13 residues long. The CDR3 sequence is CASSLETNTEAFF. The CDR3 region has the DNA TGCGCCAGCAGCTTGGAAACAAACACTGAAGCTTTCTTT.

The chain couples TRBV19 to TRBJ2-3, with 7 bases that match TRBD2. Germline values: CDR1 LNHDA, CDR2 SQIVND (reference sequence). With V trimmed by 8 bases and J by 2 bases, 16 bases remained unmatched. The CDR3 totals 17 residues. CDR3 coding DNA: TGTGCCAGTGGAAAGTTTCCCCCACTAGCGAACACAGATACGCAGTATTTT. Translating it yields CASGKFPPLANTDTQYF.

The V call is TRBV5-6, the J call TRBJ2-1, with 8 bases identical to TRBD1. The CDR3 consists of 12 residues. Germline V gene data show CDR1 as SGHDT and CDR2 as YYEEEE. Trimming removed 0 bases from V and 12 bases from J; junction bases left unmatched: 2. CDR3 nucleotides: TGTGCCAGCAGCTTGGCAACAGGGGGGCAGTTCTTC. As protein: CASSLATGGQFF. Supplemented by reference TRBV5-6 and TRBJ2-1, the full variable domain reads DAGVTQSPTHLIKTRGQQVTLRCSPKSGHDTVSWYQQALGQGPQFIFQYYEEEERQRGNFPDRFSGHQFPNYSSELNVNALLLGDSALYLCASSLATGGQFFGPGTRLTVL.